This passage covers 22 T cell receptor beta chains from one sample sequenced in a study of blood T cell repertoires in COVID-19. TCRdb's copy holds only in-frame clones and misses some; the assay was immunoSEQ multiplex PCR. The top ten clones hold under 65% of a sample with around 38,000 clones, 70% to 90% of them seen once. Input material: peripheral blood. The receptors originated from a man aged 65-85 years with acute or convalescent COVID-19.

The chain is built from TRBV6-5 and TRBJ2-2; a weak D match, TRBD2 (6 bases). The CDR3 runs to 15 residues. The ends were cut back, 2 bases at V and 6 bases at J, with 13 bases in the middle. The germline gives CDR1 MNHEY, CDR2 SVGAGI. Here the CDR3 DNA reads TGTGCCAGCAGTTACCGGAGGGGCGGGGCCGGGGAGCTGTTTTTT. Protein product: CASSYRRGGAGELFF.

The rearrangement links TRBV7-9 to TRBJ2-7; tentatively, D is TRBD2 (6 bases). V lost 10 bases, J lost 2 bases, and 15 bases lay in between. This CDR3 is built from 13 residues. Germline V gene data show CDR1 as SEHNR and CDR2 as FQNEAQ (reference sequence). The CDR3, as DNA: TGTGCCATCCCACCGGGACTCCCCTACGAGCAGTACTTC. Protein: CAIPPGLPYEQYF. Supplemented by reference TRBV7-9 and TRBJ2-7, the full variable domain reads DTGVSQNPRHKITKRGQNVTFRCDPISEHNRLYWYRQTLGQGPEFLTYFQNEAQLEKSRLLSDRFSAERPKGSFSTLEIQRTEQGDSAMYLCAIPPGLPYEQYFGPGTRLTVT.

The CDR3 DNA reads TGTGCCAGCAGCCCCGGGACCGTGGGGGCGGTTGGGCTGTTTTTT. Its translation is CASSPGTVGAVGLFF. J is TRBJ1-4 and V is TRBV5-6, with a tentative D call TRBD1 (6 bases). V gave up 4 bases and J gave up 14 bases, with 24 bases separating them. From germline, CDR1 is SGHDT and CDR2 YYEEEE. The CDR3 runs 15 residues.

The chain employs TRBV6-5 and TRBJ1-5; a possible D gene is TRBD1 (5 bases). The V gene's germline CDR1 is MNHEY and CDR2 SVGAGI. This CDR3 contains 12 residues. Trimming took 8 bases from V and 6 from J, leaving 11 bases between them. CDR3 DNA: TGTGCCAGCGGGGGAGGTATTCAGCCCCAGCATTTT. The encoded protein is CASGGGIQPQHF.

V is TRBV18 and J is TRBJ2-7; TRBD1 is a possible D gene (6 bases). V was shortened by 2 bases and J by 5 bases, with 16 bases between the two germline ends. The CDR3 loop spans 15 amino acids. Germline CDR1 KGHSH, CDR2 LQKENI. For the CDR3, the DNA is TGTGCCAGCTCACCAAAGGCAGGGGAATCCCACGAGCAGTACTTC. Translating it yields CASSPKAGESHEQYF.

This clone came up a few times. The CDR3 region has the DNA TGTGCCAGCAGCATGAAAACAGGGGGAGCCGAGCAGTACTTC. This sequence encodes CASSMKTGGAEQYF. The gene calls are TRBV5-5 and TRBJ2-7, with TRBD1 identical over 8 bases. J gave up 6 bases and V 4 bases, and 9 bases lay outside the gene matches. Germline V CDR1 and CDR2: SGHKS, YYEKEE (reference sequence). This CDR3 has 14 residues.

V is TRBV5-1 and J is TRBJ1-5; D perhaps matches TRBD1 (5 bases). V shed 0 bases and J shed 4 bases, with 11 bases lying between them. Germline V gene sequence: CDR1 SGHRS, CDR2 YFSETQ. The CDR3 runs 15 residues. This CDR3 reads CASSLAGYENQPQHF. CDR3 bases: TGCGCCAGCAGCTTGGCAGGGTATGAGAATCAGCCCCAGCATTTT.

The CDR3, as DNA: TGTGCCAGCAGCCTGGGGGTAGCGGGAGTAGGCTCCTACAATGAGCAGTTCTTC. Protein: CASSLGVAGVGSYNEQFF. This rearrangement joins TRBV5-4 to TRBJ2-1, with 9 bases that match TRBD2. The CDR3 length is 18 residues. V was clipped by 4 bases and J by 0 bases; unmatched bases: 11. Germline V gene lookup returns CDR1 SGHNT and CDR2 YYREEE (reference sequence). Based on the CDR3 plus reference TRBV5-4 and TRBJ2-1, the full variable domain is ETGVTQSPTHLIKTRGQQVTLRCSSQSGHNTVSWYQQALGQGPQFIFQYYREEENGRGNFPPRFSGLQFPNYSSELNVNALELDDSALYLCASSLGVAGVGSYNEQFFGPGTRLTVL.

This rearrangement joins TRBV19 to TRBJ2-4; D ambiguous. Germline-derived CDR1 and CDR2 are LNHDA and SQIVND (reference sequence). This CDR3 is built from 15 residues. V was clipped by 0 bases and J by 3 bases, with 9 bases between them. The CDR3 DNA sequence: TGTGCCAGTAGTATAGATATCCACGGCAAAAACATTCAGTACTTC. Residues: CASSIDIHGKNIQYF.

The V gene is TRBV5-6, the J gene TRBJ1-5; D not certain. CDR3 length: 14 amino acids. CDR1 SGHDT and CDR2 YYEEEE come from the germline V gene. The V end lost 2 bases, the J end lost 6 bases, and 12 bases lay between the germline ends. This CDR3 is CASSLGPGVQPQHF. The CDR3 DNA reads TGTGCCAGCAGCTTAGGTCCCGGGGTTCAGCCCCAGCATTTT.

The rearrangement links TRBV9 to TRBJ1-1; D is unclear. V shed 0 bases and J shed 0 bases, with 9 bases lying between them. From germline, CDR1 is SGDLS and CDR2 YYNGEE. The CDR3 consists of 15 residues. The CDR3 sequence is CASSVGGELNTEAFF. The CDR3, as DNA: TGTGCCAGCAGCGTAGGTGGGGAGTTGAACACTGAAGCTTTCTTT.

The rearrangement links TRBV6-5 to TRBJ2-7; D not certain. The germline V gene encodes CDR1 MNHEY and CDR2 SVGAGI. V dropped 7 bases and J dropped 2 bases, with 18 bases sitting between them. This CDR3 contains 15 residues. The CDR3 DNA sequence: TGTGCCAGCACCCCCTCTGTGGTCGCGACCTACGAGCAGTACTTC. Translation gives CASTPSVVATYEQYF.

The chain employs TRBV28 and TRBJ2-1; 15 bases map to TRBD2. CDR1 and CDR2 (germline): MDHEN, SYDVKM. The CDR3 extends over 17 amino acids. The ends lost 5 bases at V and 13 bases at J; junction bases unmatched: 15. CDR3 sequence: CASSPNGGGLAGGRQFF. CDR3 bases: TGTGCCAGCAGTCCAAATGGGGGAGGACTAGCGGGAGGGCGTCAGTTCTTC.

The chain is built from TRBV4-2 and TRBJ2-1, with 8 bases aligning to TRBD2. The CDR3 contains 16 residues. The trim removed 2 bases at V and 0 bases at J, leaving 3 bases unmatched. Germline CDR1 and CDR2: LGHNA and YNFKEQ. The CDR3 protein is CASSQRAGGSYNEQFF. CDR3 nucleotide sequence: TGTGCCAGCAGCCAAAGGGCGGGAGGCTCCTACAATGAGCAGTTCTTC.

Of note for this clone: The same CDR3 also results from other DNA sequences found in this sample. The CDR3 protein is CASSLAGVNTEAFF. The CDR3 DNA sequence: TGTGCCAGCAGCTTAGCAGGGGTGAACACTGAAGCTTTCTTT. The V and J genes are TRBV7-2 and TRBJ1-1, with D perhaps TRBD1 (5 bases). Germline CDR1 is SGHTA and CDR2 is FQGNSA. Deletions cut 0 bases from V and 0 bases from J, with 5 bases between. The CDR3 has 14 residues. Full variable domain (missing parts from reference TRBV7-2 and TRBJ1-1): GAGVSQSPSNKVTEKGKDVELRCDPISGHTALYWYRQSLGQGLEFLIYFQGNSAPDKSGLPSDRFSAERTGGSVSTLTIQRTQQEDSAVYLCASSLAGVNTEAFFGQGTRLTVV.

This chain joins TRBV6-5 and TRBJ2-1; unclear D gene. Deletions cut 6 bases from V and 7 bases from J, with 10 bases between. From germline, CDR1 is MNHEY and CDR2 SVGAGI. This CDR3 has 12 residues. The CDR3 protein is CASSTRQNEQFF. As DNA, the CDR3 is TGTGCCAGCAGCACCAGACAAAATGAGCAGTTCTTC.

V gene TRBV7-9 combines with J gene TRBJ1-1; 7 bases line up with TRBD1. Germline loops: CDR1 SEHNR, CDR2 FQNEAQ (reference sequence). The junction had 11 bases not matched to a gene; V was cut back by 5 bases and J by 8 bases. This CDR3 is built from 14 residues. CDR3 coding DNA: TGTGCCAGCAGCCCCCCTAGGGACAGAAAAGAAGCTTTCTTT. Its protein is CASSPPRDRKEAFF.

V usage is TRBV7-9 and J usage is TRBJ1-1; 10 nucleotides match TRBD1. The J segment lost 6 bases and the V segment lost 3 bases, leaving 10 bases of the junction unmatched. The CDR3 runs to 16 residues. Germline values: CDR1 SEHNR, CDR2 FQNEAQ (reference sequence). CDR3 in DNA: TGTGCCAGCAGCTTGACAGGGGGCGCTTTTGGAGCTGAAGCTTTCTTT. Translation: CASSLTGGAFGAEAFF.

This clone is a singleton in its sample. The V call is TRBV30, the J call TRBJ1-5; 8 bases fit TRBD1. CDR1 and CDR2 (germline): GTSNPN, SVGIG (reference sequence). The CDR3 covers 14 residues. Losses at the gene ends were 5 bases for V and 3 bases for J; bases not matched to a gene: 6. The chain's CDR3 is CAWGGTGLNQPQHF. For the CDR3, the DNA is TGTGCCTGGGGAGGGACAGGACTCAATCAGCCCCAGCATTTT.

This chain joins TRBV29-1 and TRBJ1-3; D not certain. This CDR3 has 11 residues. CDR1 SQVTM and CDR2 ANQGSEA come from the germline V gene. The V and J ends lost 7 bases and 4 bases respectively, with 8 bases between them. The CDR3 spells CSGAGGNTIYF. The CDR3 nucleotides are TGCAGCGGGGCGGGGGGAAACACCATATATTTT.

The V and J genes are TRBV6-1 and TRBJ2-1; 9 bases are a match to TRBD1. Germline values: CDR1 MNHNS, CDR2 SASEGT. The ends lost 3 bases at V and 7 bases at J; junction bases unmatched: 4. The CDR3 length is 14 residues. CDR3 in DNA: TGTGCCAGCAGTGAGCCGGGACAGGGAAATGAGCAGTTCTTC. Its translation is CASSEPGQGNEQFF.

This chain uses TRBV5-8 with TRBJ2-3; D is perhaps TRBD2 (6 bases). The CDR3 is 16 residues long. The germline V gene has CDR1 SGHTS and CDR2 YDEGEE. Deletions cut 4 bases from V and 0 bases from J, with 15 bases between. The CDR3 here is CASSIGSSSSTDTQYF. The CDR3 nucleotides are TGTGCCAGCAGCATCGGGAGCTCTTCTAGCACAGATACGCAGTATTTT.